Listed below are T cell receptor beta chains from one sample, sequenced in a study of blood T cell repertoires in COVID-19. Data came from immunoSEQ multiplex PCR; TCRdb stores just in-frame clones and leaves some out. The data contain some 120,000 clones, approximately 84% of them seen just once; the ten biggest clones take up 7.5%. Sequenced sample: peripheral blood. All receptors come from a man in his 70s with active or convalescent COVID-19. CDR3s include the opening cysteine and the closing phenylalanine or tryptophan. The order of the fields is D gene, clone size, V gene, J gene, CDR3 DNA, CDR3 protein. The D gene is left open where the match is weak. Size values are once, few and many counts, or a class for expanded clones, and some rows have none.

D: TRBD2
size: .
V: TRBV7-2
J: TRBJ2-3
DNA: TGTGCCAGCAGCTTCAGCGGGAGGGACACAGATACGCAGTATTTT
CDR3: CASSFSGRDTDTQYF

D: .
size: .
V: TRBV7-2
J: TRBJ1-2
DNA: TGTGCCAGCAGCCAGGGGTCGGGAATTGGCTACACCTTC
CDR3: CASSQGSGIGYTF

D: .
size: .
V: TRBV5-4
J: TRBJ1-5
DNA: TGTGCCAGCAGCAAAGGACGGGACAATCAGCCCCAGCATTTT
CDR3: CASSKGRDNQPQHF

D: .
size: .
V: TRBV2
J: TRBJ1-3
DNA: TGTGCCAGTAGAAAACAGGGAGACTCGGGTGAAGCCATATATTTT
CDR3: CASRKQGDSGEAIYF

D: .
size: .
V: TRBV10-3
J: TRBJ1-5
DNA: TGTGCCATCAATCGGACAGATGGTCATCAGCCCCAGCATTTT
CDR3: CAINRTDGHQPQHF

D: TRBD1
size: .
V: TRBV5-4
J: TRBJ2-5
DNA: TGTGCCAGCAGCCGGGGACAGGGGGCAGAGACCCAGTACTTC
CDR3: CASSRGQGAETQYF

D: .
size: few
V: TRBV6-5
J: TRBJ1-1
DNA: TGTGCCAGCAGACCACAGGGTGGGACTGAAGCTTTCTTT
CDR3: CASRPQGGTEAFF

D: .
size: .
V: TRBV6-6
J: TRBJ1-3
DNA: TGTGCCAGCAGTCCCCAGCGCCGCTCTGGAAACACCATATATTTT
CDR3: CASSPQRRSGNTIYF

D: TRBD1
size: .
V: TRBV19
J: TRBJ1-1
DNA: TGTGCCAGTAGTATTCCAGGGACAGTTGACACTGAAGCTTTCTTT
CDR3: CASSIPGTVDTEAFF

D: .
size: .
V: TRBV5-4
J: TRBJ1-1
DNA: TGTGCCAGCAGCAATACGAGAGCCTCCGAAGCTTTCTTT
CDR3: CASSNTRASEAFF

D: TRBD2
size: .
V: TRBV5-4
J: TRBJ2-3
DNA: TGTGCCAGCAGTCTTGGACTAGCGGGAGCAGATACGCAGTATTTT
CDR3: CASSLGLAGADTQYF

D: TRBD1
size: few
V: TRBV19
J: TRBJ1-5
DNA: TGTGCCACAAAGGGGGCTGGCAATCAGCCCCAGCATTTT
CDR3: CATKGAGNQPQHF

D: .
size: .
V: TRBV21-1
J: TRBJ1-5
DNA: TGTGCCAGCAGCAAAGCGCAGGCAGGGTACAATCAGCCCCAGCATTTT
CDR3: CASSKAQAGYNQPQHF

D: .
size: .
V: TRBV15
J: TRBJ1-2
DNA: TGTGCCACCAGTCCCGACAAGGGGTATGGCTACACCTTC
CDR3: CATSPDKGYGYTF

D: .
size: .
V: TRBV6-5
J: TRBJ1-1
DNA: TGTGCCAGCAGTTACGCAGTGAACACTGAAGCTTTCTTT
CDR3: CASSYAVNTEAFF

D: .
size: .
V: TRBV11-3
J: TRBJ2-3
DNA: TGTGCCAGCAGCTTTGCCAGGTCCACAGATACGCAGTATTTT
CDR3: CASSFARSTDTQYF

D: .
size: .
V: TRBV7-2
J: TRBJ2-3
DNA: TGTGCCAGCAGCCCTCAACTCACAGATACGCAGTATTTT
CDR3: CASSPQLTDTQYF

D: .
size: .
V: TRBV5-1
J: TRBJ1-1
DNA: TGCGCCAGCAGCTTGGCCCTCCGACGGGGCACTGAAGCTTTCTTT
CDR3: CASSLALRRGTEAFF

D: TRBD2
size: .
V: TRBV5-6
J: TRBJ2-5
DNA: TGTGCCAGCAGCTCCGGGACTAGCGTAGAGACCCAGTACTTC
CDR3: CASSSGTSVETQYF

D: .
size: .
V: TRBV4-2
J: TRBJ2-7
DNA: TGTGCCAGCAGCCAAGATCTTATCCAGCAGTACTTC
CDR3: CASSQDLIQQYF

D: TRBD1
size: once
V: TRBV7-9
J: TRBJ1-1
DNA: TGTGCCAGCATCCCTACTCCGGGACAGATGAACACTGAAGCTTTCTTT
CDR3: CASIPTPGQMNTEAFF

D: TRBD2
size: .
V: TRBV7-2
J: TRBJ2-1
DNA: TGTGCCAGCAGCTTAGGCGGAGGGAGGGGGCAGTTCTTC
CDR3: CASSLGGGRGQFF

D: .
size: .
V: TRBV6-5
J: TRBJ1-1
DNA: TGTGCCAGCAGTTACTCGAACACCTACACTGAAGCTTTCTTT
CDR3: CASSYSNTYTEAFF

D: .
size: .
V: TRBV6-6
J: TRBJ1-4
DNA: TGTGCCAGCGAGAAGCCCGTCTTTGCTGAAAAACTGTTTTTT
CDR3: CASEKPVFAEKLFF

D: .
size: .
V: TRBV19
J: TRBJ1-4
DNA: TGTGCCAGTAGCTCTAGACAGGAAAAACTGTTTTTT
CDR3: CASSSRQEKLFF

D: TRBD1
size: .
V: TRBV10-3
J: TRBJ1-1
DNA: TGTGCCATCAGGGAGACAGGGGTGAACACTGAAGCTTTCTTT
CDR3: CAIRETGVNTEAFF

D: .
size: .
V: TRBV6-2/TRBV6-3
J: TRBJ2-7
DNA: TGTGCCAGCAGTTTGTTCCAGTACGAGCAGTACTTC
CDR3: CASSLFQYEQYF

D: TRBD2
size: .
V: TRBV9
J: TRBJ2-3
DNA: TGTGCCAGCAGGCGGGAGGAGGGCACAGATACGCAGTATTTT
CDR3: CASRREEGTDTQYF

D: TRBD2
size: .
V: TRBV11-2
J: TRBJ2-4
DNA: TGTGCCAGCAGCGCCCGGACTAGCGGAAACATTCAGTACTTC
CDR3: CASSARTSGNIQYF

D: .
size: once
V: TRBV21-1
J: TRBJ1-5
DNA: TGTGCCAGCAGCAAAATCAGCCGAGTTCTCAGGGTAGGGGGCAATCAGCCCCAGCATTTT
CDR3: CASSKISRVLRVGGNQPQHF

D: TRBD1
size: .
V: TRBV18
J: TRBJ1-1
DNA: TGTGCCAGCTCCAAATCCGGGACAGGGGGTCCGTGGACTGAAGCTTTCTTT
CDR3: CASSKSGTGGPWTEAFF

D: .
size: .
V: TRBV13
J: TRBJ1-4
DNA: TGTGCCAGCAGCTTATCTCTCGGTGAAAAACTGTTTTTT
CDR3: CASSLSLGEKLFF

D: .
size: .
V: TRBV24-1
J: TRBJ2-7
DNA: TGTGCCACCAGTGACCCCCACGGCAGGGTTCCCTACGAGCAGTACTTC
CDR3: CATSDPHGRVPYEQYF

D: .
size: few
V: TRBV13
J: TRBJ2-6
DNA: TGTGCCAGCAGCCGATTACTCTCTGGGGCCAACGTCCTGACTTTC
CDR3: CASSRLLSGANVLTF

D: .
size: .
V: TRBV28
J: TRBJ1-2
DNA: TGTGCCAGCAGTTCCGACTATGGCTACACCTTC
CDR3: CASSSDYGYTF

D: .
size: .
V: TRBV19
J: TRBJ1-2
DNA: TGTGCCAGTAGTGCGATTCAGGGGAACTATGGCTACACCTTC
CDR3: CASSAIQGNYGYTF

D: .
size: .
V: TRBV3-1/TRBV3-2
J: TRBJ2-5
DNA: TGTGCCAGCAGCCAAGATCTGGCGGAAGAGACCCAGTACTTC
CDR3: CASSQDLAEETQYF

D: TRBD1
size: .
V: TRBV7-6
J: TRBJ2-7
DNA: TGTGCCAGCAGCTTAGAAGCCGGGACAGGGGGCTACTACGAGCAGTACTTC
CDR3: CASSLEAGTGGYYEQYF

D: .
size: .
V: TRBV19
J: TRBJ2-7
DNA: TGTGCCAGTAGTACGACCTCCGGCAGGGCTAACTACGAGCAGTACTTC
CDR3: CASSTTSGRANYEQYF

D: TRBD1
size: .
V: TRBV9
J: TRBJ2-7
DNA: TGTGCCAGCAGCGTAGAACCGACAGGGACCTACGAGCAGTACTTC
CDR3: CASSVEPTGTYEQYF

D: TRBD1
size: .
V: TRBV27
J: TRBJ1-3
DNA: TGTGCCAGCGGTCCGGGACAGGGTTGGGCTGGAAACACCATATATTTT
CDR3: CASGPGQGWAGNTIYF

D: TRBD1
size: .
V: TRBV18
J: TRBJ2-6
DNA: TGTGCCAGCTCACCACCGGGACAGGTCCTTACTGGGGCCAACGTCCTGACTTTC
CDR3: CASSPPGQVLTGANVLTF

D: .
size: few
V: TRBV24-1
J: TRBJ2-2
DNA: TGTGCCACCAGTGATCCCTGGAGCGGGTTGGACACCGGGGAGCTGTTTTTT
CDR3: CATSDPWSGLDTGELFF

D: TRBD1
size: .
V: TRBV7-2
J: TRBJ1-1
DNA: TGTGCCAGCCGCGCGGCAGGGGGCAGCTACGCTTTCTTT
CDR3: CASRAAGGSYAFF

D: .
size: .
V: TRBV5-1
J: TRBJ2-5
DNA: TGCGCCAGCAGCTTGGCGGGACTGCCCGTTGAGACCCAGTACTTC
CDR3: CASSLAGLPVETQYF

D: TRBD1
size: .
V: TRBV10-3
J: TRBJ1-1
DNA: TGTGCCATTGGGACAGCTATGTACGAAGAAGCTTTCTTT
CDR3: CAIGTAMYEEAFF

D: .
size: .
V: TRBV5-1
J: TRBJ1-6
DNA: TGCGCCAGCAGCCCGGAGAGTTCACCCCTCCACTTT
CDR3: CASSPESSPLHF

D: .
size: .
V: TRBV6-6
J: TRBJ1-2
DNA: TGTGCCAGCAGTTACTTTCCAGCCGCGGATGGCTACACCTTC
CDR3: CASSYFPAADGYTF